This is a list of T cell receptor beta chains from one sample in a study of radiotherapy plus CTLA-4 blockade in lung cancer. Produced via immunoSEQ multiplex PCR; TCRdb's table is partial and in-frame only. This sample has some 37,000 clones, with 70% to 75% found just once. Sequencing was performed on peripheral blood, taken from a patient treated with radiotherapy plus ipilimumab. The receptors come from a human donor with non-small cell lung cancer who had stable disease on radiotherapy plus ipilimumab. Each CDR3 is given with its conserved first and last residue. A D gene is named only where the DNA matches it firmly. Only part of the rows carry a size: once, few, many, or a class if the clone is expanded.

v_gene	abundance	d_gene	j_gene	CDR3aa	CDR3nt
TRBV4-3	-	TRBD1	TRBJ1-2	CASSRNSGGIYGYTF	TGCGCCAGCAGCCGCAATTCAGGGGGAATCTATGGCTACACCTTC
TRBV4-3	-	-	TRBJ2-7	CASSQEQGIYEQYF	TGCGCCAGCAGCCAAGAACAGGGTATCTACGAGCAGTACTTC
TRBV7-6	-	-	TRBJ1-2	CASSPRMTAGDYGYTF	TGTGCCAGCAGTCCGCGGATGACAGCAGGGGACTATGGCTACACCTTC
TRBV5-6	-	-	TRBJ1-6	CASSSRVNSPLHF	TGTGCCAGCAGCTCCAGGGTGAATTCACCCCTCCACTTT
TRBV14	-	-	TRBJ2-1	CASSQEMVPPKNEQFF	TGTGCCAGCAGCCAAGAAATGGTCCCACCTAAGAATGAGCAGTTCTTC
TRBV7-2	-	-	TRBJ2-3	CASSRRAGALSTDTQYF	TGTGCCAGCAGCCGCCGGGCGGGGGCCCTGAGCACAGATACGCAGTATTTT
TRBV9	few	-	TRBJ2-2	CASSRRNTGELFF	TGTGCCAGCTCCCGACGGAACACCGGGGAGCTGTTTTTT
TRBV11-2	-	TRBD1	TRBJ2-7	CASSLWDSSYEQYF	TGTGCCAGCAGCCTGTGGGACAGCTCCTACGAGCAGTACTTC
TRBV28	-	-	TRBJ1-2	CASSSSGYTF	TGTGCCAGCAGTTCCTCCGGCTACACCTTC
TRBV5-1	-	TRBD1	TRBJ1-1	CASSPTGVGNTEAFF	TGCGCCAGCAGCCCGACAGGGGTCGGGAACACTGAAGCTTTCTTT
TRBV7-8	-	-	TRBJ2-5	CASSLGTGQETQYF	TGTGCCAGCAGCTTGGGTACTGGGCAAGAGACCCAGTACTTC
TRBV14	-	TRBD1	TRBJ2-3	CASSQPLGTGTTDTQYF	TGTGCCAGCAGCCAACCCTTAGGGACAGGGACCACAGATACGCAGTATTTT
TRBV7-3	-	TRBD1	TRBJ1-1	CASSLRDSTEAFF	TGTGCCAGCAGCTTAAGGGACAGCACTGAAGCTTTCTTT
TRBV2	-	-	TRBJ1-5	CASSDRDPMLPQHF	TGTGCCAGCAGTGACAGGGACCCCATGCTGCCCCAGCATTTT
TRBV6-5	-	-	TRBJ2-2	CASSYGGDRNTGELFF	TGTGCCAGCAGTTACGGCGGGGATAGGAACACCGGGGAGCTGTTTTTT
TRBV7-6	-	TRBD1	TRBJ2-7	CASSDPQGQAYSYEQYF	TGTGCCAGCAGCGACCCCCAGGGACAGGCCTACTCCTACGAGCAGTACTTC
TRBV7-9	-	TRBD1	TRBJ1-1	CASSLEQGANTEAFF	TGTGCCAGCAGCTTAGAGCAGGGGGCGAACACTGAAGCTTTCTTT
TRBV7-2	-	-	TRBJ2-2	CASSPPGGAFTGELFF	TGTGCCAGCAGCCCCCCAGGGGGGGCCTTCACCGGGGAGCTGTTTTTT
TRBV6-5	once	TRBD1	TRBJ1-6	CASSDYRGYSPLHF	TGTGCCAGCAGTGATTACAGGGGTTATTCACCCCTCCACTTT
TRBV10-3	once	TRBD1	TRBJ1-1	CAISWGQQNTEAFF	TGTGCCATCAGTTGGGGACAGCAGAACACTGAAGCTTTCTTT
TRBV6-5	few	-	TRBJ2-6	CAGRGPSSGANVLTF	TGTGCCGGCAGGGGACCCTCCTCTGGGGCCAACGTCCTGACTTTC
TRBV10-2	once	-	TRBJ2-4	CASSDGIVLRNIQYF	TGCGCCAGCAGTGACGGGATAGTGTTGCGGAACATTCAGTACTTC
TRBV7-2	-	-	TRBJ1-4	CASSLAGAAGNVEKLFF	TGTGCCAGCAGCTTAGCCGGAGCGGCAGGGAATGTTGAAAAACTGTTTTTT
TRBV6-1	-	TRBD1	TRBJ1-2	CASSDNRGRHYGYTF	TGTGCCAGCAGTGACAACAGGGGGCGGCACTATGGCTACACCTTC
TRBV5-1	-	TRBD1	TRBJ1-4	CASSLARGHEKLFF	TGCGCCAGCAGCTTGGCCAGGGGGCATGAAAAACTGTTTTTT
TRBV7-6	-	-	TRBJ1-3	CASSLTAGNSGNTIYF	TGTGCCAGCAGCTTAACCGCGGGGAACTCTGGAAACACCATATATTTT
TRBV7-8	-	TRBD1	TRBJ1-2	CASSPAGTGEVAGYTF	TGTGCCAGCAGCCCCGCCGGGACAGGGGAGGTTGCGGGCTACACCTTC
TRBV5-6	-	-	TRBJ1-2	CASSLVRSREPGYTF	TGTGCCAGCAGCTTGGTTAGGTCCAGGGAGCCCGGCTACACCTTC
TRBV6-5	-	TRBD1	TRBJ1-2	CASSSRTGSNYGYTF	TGTGCCAGCAGTTCTAGGACAGGGTCTAACTATGGCTACACCTTC
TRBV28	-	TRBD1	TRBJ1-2	CASRRQGGANYGYTF	TGTGCCAGCAGGCGTCAGGGGGGTGCTAACTATGGCTACACCTTC
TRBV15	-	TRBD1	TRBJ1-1	CATSRAAGGEDTEAFF	TGTGCCACCAGCAGAGCGGCAGGGGGCGAGGACACTGAAGCTTTCTTT
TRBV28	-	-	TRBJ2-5	CASSLSTGTGVETQYF	TGTGCCAGCAGTTTGTCAACCGGGACCGGCGTAGAGACCCAGTACTTC
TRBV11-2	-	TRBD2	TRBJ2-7	CASSLLAGGPYEQYF	TGTGCCAGCAGCCTACTAGCGGGGGGGCCGTACGAGCAGTACTTC
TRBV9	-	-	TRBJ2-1	CASSAEGRGSSYNEQFF	TGTGCCAGCAGCGCCGAGGGTAGGGGGAGCTCCTACAATGAGCAGTTCTTC
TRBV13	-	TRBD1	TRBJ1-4	CASSFGRQGGQKLFF	TGTGCCAGCAGCTTCGGGAGACAGGGAGGGCAAAAACTGTTTTTT
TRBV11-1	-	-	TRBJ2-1	CASSIPGLGPYNEQFF	TGTGCCAGCAGCATACCCGGACTGGGACCTTACAATGAGCAGTTCTTC
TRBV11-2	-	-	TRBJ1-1	CASRGGTPLGWRTNTEAFF	TGTGCCAGCCGGGGGGGGACTCCCTTGGGCTGGCGGACGAACACTGAAGCTTTCTTT
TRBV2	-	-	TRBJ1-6	CASSERTANSPLHF	TGTGCCAGCAGTGAACGGACAGCTAATTCACCCCTCCACTTT
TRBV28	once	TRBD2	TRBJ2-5	CASSSLSGGDQETQYF	TGTGCCAGCAGTTCCCTTAGCGGGGGGGATCAAGAGACCCAGTACTTC
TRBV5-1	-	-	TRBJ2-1	CASSLKSEQFF	TGCGCCAGCAGCTTGAAAAGCGAGCAGTTCTTC
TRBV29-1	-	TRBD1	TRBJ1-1	CSVDSSGGWNTEAFF	TGCAGCGTTGACTCCTCAGGGGGATGGAACACTGAAGCTTTCTTT
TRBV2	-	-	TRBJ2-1	CASSEEVGQGRCEQFF	TGTGCCAGCAGTGAAGAGGTCGGTCAGGGGAGGTGTGAGCAGTTCTTC
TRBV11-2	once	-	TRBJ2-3	CASSYNRESRTDTQYF	TGTGCCAGCAGCTACAACAGGGAAAGCCGCACAGATACGCAGTATTTT
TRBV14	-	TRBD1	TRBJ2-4	CASSLQGGGNIQYF	TGTGCCAGCAGCTTACAGGGGGGAGGAAACATTCAGTACTTC
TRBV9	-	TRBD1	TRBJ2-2	CASSFHPGQGNGELFF	TGTGCCAGCAGCTTCCACCCGGGACAGGGAAACGGGGAGCTGTTTTTT
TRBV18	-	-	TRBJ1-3	CASSRTDSGNTIYF	TGTGCCAGCTCAAGGACTGACTCTGGAAACACCATATATTTT
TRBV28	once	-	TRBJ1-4	CASSLWQTTSNEKLFF	TGTGCCAGCAGTTTATGGCAGACAACCTCTAATGAAAAACTGTTTTTT
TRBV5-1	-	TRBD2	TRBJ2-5	CASSTGTGLAGIETQYF	TGCGCCAGCAGCACGGGCACCGGACTAGCGGGGATAGAGACCCAGTACTTC
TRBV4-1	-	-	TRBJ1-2	CASSQDPDSRYGYTF	TGCGCCAGCAGCCAAGATCCGGACAGTCGGTATGGCTACACCTTC
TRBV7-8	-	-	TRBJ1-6	CASSLVVADSPLHF	TGTGCCAGCAGCTTAGTCGTAGCGGATTCACCCCTCCACTTT
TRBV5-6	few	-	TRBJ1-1	CASSLAGGPRTEAFF	TGTGCCAGCAGCTTGGCGGGAGGCCCACGGACTGAAGCTTTCTTT
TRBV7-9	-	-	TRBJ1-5	CASSAGGGNQPQHF	TGTGCCAGCAGCGCGGGCGGGGGTAATCAGCCCCAGCATTTT
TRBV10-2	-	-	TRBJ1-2	CASRQGGANYGYTF	TGCGCCAGCCGCCAAGGGGGAGCTAACTATGGCTACACCTTC
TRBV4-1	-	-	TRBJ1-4	CASSQGGTTNEKLFF	TGCGCCAGCAGCCAAGGGGGGACAACTAATGAAAAACTGTTTTTT
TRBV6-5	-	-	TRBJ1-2	CASSYSTAGVAYGYTF	TGTGCCAGCAGTTACTCGACGGCAGGGGTAGCCTATGGCTACACCTTC